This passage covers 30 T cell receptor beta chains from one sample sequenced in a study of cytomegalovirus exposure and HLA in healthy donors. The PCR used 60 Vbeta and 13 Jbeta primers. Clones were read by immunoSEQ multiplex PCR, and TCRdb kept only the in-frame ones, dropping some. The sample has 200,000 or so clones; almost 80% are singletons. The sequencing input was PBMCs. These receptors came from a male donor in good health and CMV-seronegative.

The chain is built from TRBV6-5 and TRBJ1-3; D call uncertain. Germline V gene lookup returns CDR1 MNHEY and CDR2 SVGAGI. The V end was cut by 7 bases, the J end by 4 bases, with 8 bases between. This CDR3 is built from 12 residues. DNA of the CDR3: TGTGCCAGCAACGATCGGGGAAACACCATATATTTT. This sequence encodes CASNDRGNTIYF.

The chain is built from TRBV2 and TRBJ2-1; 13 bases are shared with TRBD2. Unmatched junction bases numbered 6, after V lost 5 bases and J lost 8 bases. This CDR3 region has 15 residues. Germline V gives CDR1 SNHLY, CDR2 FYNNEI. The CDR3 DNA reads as TGTGCCAGCAGTTTCACTAGCGGGAGGGCGGATGAGCAGTTCTTC. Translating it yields CASSFTSGRADEQFF.

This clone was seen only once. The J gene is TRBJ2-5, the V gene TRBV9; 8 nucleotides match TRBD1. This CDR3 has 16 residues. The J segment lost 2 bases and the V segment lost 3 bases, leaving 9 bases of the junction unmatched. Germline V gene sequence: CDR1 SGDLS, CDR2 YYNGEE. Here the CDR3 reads CASSGTTGAYQETQYF. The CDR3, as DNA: TGTGCCAGCAGCGGTACGACAGGGGCGTATCAAGAGACCCAGTACTTC.

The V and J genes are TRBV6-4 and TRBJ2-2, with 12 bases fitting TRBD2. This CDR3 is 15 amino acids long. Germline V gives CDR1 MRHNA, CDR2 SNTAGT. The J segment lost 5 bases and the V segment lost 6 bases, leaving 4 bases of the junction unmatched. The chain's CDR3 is CASSDLAGGTGELFF. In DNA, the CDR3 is TGTGCCAGCAGCGATCTAGCGGGAGGGACCGGGGAGCTGTTTTTT.

Written as DNA, the CDR3 is TGCGCCAGCAGCTTGGAGGGAGTTCCCCACAATGAGCAGTTCTTC. The encoded protein is CASSLEGVPHNEQFF. J is TRBJ2-1 and V is TRBV5-1, with D perhaps TRBD2 (5 bases). Germline CDR1 is SGHRS and CDR2 is YFSETQ. The CDR3 totals 15 residues. V was trimmed by 0 bases and J by 5 bases, leaving 12 bases between them.

The DNA for the CDR3 is TGTGCCAGCGGACAGGGCCAGCCCCAGCATTTT. It yields the protein CASGQGQPQHF. The chain is built from TRBV11-2 and TRBJ1-5; 8 nucleotides align to TRBD1. The CDR3 has 11 residues. The J segment lost 7 bases and the V segment lost 8 bases, leaving 1 base of the junction unmatched. Germline loops: CDR1 SGHAT, CDR2 FQNNGV.

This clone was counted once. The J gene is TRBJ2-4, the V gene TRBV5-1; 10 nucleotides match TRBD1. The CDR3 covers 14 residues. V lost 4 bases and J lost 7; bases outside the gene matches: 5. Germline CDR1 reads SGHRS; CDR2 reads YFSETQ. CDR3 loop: CASSPGQGRNIQYF. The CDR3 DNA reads TGCGCCAGCAGCCCGGGACAGGGGCGGAACATTCAGTACTTC.

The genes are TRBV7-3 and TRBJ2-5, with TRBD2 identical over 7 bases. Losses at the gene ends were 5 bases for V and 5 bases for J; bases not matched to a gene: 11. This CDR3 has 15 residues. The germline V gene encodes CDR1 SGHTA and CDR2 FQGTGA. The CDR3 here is CASSKSGVRGETQYF. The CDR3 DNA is TGTGCCAGCAGCAAAAGCGGGGTTAGAGGGGAGACCCAGTACTTC.

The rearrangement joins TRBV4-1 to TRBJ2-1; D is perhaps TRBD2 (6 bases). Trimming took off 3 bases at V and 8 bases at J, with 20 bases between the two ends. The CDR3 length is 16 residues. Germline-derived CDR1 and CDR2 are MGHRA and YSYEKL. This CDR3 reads CASSHEPSAWGDEQFF. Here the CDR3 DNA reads TGCGCCAGCAGCCACGAACCTAGCGCGTGGGGGGATGAGCAGTTCTTC.

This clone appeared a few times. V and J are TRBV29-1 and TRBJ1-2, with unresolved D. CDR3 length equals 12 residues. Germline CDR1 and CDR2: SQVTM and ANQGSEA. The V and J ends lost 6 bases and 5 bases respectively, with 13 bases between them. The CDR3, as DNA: TGCAGCGTAAAATGGGCAGAGTATGGCTACACCTTC. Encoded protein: CSVKWAEYGYTF.

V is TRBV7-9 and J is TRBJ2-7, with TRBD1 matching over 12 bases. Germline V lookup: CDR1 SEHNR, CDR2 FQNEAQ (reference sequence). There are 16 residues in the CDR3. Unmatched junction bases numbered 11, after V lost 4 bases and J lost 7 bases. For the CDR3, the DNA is TGTGCCAGCAGCTACAGTGCCGGGACAGGGGGCCTAGAGCAGTACTTC. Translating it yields CASSYSAGTGGLEQYF.

The CDR3 region has the DNA TGTGCCAGCAGTTCCCACCTGACAGGGGGCGGGTATGGCTACACCTTC. This gives the protein CASSSHLTGGGYGYTF. The V and J genes are TRBV6-5 and TRBJ1-2; the match to TRBD1 covers 10 bases. Trimming cost V 4 bases and J 5 bases; bases outside gene matches: 10. This CDR3 has 16 amino acids. Germline V gives CDR1 MNHEY, CDR2 SVGAGI.

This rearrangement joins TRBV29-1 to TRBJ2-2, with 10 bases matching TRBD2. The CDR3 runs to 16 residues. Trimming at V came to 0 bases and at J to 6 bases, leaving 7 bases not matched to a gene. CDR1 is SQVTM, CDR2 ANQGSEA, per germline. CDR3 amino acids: CSVEESEREGSGELFF. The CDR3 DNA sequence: TGCAGCGTTGAAGAATCGGAGCGGGAGGGATCCGGGGAGCTGTTTTTT.

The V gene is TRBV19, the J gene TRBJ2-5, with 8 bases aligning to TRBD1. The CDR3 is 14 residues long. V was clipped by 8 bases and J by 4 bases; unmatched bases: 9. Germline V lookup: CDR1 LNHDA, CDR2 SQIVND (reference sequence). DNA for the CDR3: TGTGCCAGTGGACAGGGATCGTATGGAGAGACCCAGTACTTC. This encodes CASGQGSYGETQYF.

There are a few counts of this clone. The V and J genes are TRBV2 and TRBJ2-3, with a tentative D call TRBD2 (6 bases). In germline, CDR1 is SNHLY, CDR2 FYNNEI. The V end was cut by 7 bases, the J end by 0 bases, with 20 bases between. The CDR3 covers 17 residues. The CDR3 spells CASKGRGGRWSTDTQYF. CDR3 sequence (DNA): TGTGCCAGCAAAGGGCGTGGGGGGAGGTGGAGCACAGATACGCAGTATTTT.

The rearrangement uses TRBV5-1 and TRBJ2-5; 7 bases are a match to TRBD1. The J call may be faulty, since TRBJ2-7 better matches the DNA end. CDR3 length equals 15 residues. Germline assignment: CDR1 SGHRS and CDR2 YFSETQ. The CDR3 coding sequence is TGCGCCAGCAGCGCGACAGGGCCGCTCTCCTACGAGCAGTACTTC. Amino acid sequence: CASSATGPLSYEQYF.

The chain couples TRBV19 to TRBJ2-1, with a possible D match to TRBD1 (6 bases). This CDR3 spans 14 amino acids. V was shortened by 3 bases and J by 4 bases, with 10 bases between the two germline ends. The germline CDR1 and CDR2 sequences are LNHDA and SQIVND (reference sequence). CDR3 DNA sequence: TGTGCCAGTAGTATGGGGCAGGGGTACAATGAGCAGTTCTTC. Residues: CASSMGQGYNEQFF.

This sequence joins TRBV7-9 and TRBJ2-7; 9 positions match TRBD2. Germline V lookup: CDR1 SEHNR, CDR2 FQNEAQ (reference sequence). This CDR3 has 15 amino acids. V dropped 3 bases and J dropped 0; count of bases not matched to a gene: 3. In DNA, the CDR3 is TGTGCCAGCAGCTTGTATAGCGGGAGCTCCTACGAGCAGTACTTC. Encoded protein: CASSLYSGSSYEQYF.

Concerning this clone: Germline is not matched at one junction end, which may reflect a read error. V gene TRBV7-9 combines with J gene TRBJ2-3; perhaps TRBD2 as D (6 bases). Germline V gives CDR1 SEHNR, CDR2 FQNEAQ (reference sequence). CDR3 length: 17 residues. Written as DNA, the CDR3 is TGTTCCAGCAGCTTAGCGGAAGTACGGGAGAGCACAGATACGCAGTATTTT. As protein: CSSSLAEVRESTDTQYF.

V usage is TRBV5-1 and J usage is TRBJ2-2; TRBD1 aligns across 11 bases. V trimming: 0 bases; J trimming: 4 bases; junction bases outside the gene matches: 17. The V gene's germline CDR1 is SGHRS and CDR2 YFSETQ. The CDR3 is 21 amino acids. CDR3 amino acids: CASSLGAWTGGAFLPTGELFF. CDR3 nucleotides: TGCGCCAGCAGCTTGGGGGCCTGGACAGGGGGCGCGTTTCTGCCCACCGGGGAGCTGTTTTTT. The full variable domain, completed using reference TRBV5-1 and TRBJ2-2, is KAGVTQTPRYLIKTRGQQVTLSCSPISGHRSVSWYQQTPGQGLQFLFEYFSETQRNKGNFPGRFSGRQFSNSRSEMNVSTLELGDSALYLCASSLGAWTGGAFLPTGELFFGEGSRLTVL.

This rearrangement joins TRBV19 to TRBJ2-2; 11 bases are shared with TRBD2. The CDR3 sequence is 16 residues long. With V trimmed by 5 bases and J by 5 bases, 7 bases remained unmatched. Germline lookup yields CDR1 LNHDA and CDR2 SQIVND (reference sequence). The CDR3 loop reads CASSLRLAGRTGELFF. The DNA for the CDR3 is TGTGCCAGTAGTCTCCGACTAGCGGGAAGGACCGGGGAGCTGTTTTTT.

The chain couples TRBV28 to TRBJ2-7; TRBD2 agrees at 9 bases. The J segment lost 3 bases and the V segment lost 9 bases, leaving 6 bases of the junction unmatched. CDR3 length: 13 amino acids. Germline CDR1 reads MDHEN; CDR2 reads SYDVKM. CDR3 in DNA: TGTGCCAGTGCTCTAGCGGGATTCTACGAGCAGTACTTC. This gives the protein CASALAGFYEQYF.

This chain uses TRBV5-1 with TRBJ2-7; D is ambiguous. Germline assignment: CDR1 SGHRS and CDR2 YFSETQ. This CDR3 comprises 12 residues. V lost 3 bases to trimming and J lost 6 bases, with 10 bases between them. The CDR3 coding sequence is TGCGCCAGCAGCTCTACACGGAGCGAGCAGTACTTC. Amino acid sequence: CASSSTRSEQYF.

The CDR3 region is CASSQRGGRWGNLMNTEAFF. The CDR3 DNA is TGTGCCAGCAGTCAACGGGGGGGGCGCTGGGGAAACCTAATGAACACTGAAGCTTTCTTT. The chain has TRBV27 and TRBJ1-1; tentative D call: TRBD1 (6 bases). This CDR3 spans 20 amino acids. Germline CDR1 reads MNHEY; CDR2 reads SMNVEV (reference sequence). V gave up 5 bases and J gave up 0 bases, with 28 bases separating them.

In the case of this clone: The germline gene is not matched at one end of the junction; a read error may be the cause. The CDR3 here is CSSSPAWVKATNTEAFF. The CDR3 DNA follows: TGTTCCAGCAGCCCTGCCTGGGTGAAGGCGACTAACACTGAAGCTTTCTTT. The chain is built from TRBV7-9 and TRBJ1-1; D is ambiguous. This CDR3 has 17 amino acids. Germline V lookup: CDR1 SEHNR, CDR2 FQNEAQ (reference sequence).

CDR3 bases: TGTGCCATCATGGGGGACAGGGGGATGGTAGCGGGAGACAATGAGCAGTTCTTC. Its protein product is CAIMGDRGMVAGDNEQFF. The genes are TRBV10-3 and TRBJ2-1, with 11 bases aligning to TRBD1. Germline V lookup: CDR1 ENHRY, CDR2 SYGVKD. The V segment lost 7 bases and the J segment 5 bases; nucleotides outside the gene matches: 16. The CDR3 spans 18 residues.

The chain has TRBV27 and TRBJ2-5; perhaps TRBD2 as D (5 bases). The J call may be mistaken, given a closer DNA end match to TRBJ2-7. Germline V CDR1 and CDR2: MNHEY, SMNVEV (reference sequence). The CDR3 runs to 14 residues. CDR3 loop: CAIPPRLPNYEQYF. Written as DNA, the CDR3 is TGTGCCATTCCCCCGAGACTACCCAACTACGAGCAGTACTTC.

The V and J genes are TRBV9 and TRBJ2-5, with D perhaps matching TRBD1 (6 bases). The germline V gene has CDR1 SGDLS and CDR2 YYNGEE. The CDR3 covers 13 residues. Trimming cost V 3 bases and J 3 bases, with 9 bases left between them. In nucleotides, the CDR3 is TGTGCCAGCAGCGGACAGGTTAAAGAGACCCAGTACTTC. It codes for CASSGQVKETQYF.

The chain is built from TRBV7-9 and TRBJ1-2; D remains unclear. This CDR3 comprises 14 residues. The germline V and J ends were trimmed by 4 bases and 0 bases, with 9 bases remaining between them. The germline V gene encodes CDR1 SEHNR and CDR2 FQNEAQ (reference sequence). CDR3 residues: CASSYASSNYGYTF. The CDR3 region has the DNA TGTGCCAGCAGCTACGCCAGTTCTAACTATGGCTACACCTTC.

The CDR3 loop reads CASRTGNTEAFF. DNA for the CDR3: TGTGCCAGCCGTACAGGGAACACTGAAGCTTTCTTT. The chain has TRBV5-6 and TRBJ1-1, with D maybe TRBD1 (5 bases). This CDR3 contains 12 residues. Germline CDR1 reads SGHDT; CDR2 reads YYEEEE. V lost 7 bases, J lost 1 base, and 8 bases lay in between.